The T cell receptor beta chain described here comes from a study of yellow fever vaccine responses in identical twins. Study-level findings and limits: In identical twins, vaccine T cell responses appeared partly shared and partly individual.

TCRdb re-called the RT-PCR reads with MiXCR, one entry per CDR3 protein. The repertoire holds roughly 1,600 distinct CDR3 sequences, with 87% as singletons. Comments on this clonotype: No antigen is known for it.

Germline CDR1 is SGHNT and CDR2 is YENEEA. The trim removed 5 bases at V and 7 bases at J, leaving 7 bases unmatched. The length of the CDR3 is 16 residues. Sequenced here: T cells from blood (PBMCs), unsorted or a sorted subset (not recorded which), sampled before or after yellow fever vaccination (not recorded which). This chain joins TRBV11-3 and TRBJ2-1; 14 bases are shared with TRBD2. The TCR originated in a woman aged 18-29 years who received the yellow fever vaccine. CDR3 amino acids: CASSPRTSGRRNEQFF. CDR3 in DNA: TGTGCCAGCAGCCCAAGGACTAGCGGGAGGAGGAATGAGCAGTTCTTC. Together with reference TRBV11-3 and TRBJ2-1, the CDR3 gives the full variable domain: EAGVVQSPRYKIIEKKQPVAFWCNPISGHNTLYWYLQNLGQGPELLIRYENEEAVDDSQLPKDRFSAERLKGVDSTLKIQPAELGDSAVYLCASSPRTSGRRNEQFFGPGTRLTVL.